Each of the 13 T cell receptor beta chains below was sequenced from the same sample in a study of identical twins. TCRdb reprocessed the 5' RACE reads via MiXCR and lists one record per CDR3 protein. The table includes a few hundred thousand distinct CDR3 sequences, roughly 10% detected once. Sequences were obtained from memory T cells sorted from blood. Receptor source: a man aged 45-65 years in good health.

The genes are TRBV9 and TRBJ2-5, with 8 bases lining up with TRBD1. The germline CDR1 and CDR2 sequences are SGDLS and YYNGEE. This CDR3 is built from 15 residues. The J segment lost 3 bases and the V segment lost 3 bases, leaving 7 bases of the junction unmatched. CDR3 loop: CASSESPTGEETQYF. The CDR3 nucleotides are TGTGCCAGCAGCGAATCTCCGACAGGGGAAGAGACCCAGTACTTC.

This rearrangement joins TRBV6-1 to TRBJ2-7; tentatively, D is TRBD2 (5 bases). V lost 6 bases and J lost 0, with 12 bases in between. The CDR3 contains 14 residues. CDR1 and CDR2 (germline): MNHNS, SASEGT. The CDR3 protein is CASRGSESSYEQYF. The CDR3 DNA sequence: TGTGCCAGCAGGGGTAGCGAGAGCTCCTACGAGCAGTACTTC.

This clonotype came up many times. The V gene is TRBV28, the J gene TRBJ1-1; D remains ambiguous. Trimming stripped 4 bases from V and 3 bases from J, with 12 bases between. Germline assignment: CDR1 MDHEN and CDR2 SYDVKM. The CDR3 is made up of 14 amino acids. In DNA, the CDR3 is TGTGCCAGCAGTTCGTGGTCGGAGGACACTGAAGCTTTCTTT. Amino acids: CASSSWSEDTEAFF.

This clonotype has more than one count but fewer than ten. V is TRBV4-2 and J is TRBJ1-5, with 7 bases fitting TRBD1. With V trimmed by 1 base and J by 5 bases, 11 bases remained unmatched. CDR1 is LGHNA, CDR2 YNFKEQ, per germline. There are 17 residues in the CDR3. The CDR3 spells CASSQVRGGTAYQPQHF. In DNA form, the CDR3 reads TGTGCCAGCAGCCAAGTTAGGGGCGGGACAGCCTATCAGCCCCAGCATTTT.

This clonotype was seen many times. In nucleotides, the CDR3 is TGTGCCACACACGACGGTAGTTCTGGTGAGCAGTTCTTC. Translated: CATHDGSSGEQFF. The chain is built from TRBV10-3 and TRBJ2-1; D unclear. CDR1 is ENHRY, CDR2 SYGVKD, per germline. The V and J ends lost 10 bases and 9 bases respectively, with 19 bases between them. The CDR3 spans 13 residues.

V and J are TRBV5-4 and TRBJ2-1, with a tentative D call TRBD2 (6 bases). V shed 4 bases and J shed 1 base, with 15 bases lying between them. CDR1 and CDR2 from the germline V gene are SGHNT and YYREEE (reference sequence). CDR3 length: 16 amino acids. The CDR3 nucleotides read TGTGCCAGCAGCCGTGCGATGGGGGGTTCCTACAATGAGCAGTTCTTC. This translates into CASSRAMGGSYNEQFF. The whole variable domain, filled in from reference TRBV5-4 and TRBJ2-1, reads ETGVTQSPTHLIKTRGQQVTLRCSSQSGHNTVSWYQQALGQGPQFIFQYYREEENGRGNFPPRFSGLQFPNYSSELNVNALELDDSALYLCASSRAMGGSYNEQFFGPGTRLTVL.

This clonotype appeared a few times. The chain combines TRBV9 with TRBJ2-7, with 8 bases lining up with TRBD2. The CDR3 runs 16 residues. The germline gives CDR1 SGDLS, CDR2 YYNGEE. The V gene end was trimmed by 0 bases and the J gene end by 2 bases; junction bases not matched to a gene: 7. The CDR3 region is CASSVGGSGVPYEQYF. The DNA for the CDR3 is TGTGCCAGCAGCGTAGGGGGTAGCGGGGTCCCCTACGAGCAGTACTTC.

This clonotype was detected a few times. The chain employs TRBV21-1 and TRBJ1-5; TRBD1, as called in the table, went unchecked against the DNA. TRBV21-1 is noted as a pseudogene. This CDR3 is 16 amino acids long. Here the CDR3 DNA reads TGTGCCAGCAGCGCCTCAGGGACAGTTAGCAATCAGCCCCAGCATTTT. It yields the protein CASSASGTVSNQPQHF.

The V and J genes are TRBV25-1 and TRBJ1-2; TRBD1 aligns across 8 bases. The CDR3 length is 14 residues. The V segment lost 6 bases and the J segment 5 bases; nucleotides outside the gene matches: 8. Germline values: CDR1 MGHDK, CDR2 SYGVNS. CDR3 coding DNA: TGTGCCAGCAGCTTCGGGACAGGCACATATGGCTACACCTTC. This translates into CASSFGTGTYGYTF.

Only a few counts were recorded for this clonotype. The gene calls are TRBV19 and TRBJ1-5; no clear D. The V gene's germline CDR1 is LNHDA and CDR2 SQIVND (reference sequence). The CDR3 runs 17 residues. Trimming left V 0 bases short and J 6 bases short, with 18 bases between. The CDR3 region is CASSIDQLGGRAQPQHF. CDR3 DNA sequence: TGTGCCAGTAGTATAGATCAACTCGGCGGACGGGCTCAGCCCCAGCATTTT.

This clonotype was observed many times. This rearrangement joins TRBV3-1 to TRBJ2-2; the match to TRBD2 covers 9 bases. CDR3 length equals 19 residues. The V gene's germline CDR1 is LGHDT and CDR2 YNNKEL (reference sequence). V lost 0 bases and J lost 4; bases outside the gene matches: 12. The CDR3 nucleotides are TGTGCCAGCAGCCAAGAACGTAGCGGGAGATTAAGGAGCACCGGGGAGCTGTTTTTT. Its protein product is CASSQERSGRLRSTGELFF.

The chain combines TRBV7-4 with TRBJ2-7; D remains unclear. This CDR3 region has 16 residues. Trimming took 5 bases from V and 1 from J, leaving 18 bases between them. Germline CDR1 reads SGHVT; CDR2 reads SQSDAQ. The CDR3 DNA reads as TGTGCCAGCAGCCGAGTTAGTGGGAAGCCTTCCTACGAGCAGTACTTC. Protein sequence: CASSRVSGKPSYEQYF. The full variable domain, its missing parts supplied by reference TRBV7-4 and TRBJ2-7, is GAGVSQSPRYKVAKRGRDVALRCDSISGHVTLYWYRQTLGQGSEVLTYSQSDAQRDKSGRPSGRFSAERPERSVSTLKIQRTEQGDSAVYLCASSRVSGKPSYEQYFGPGTRLTVT.

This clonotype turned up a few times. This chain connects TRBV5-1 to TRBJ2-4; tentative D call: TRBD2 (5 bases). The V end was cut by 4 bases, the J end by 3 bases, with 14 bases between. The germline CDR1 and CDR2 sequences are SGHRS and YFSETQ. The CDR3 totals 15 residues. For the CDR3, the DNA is TGCGCCAGCAGCCGGGGTGAGTTGGGCAAAAACATTCAGTACTTC. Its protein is CASSRGELGKNIQYF.